A selection of T cell receptor beta chains follows, all from one sample in a study of human T cells and chemical hapten exposure. In TCRdb, the RACE reads were re-called with MiXCR into one record per CDR3 protein. This sample carries more than 85,000 distinct CDR3 sequences, about a tenth of them seen once, and the ten largest clones take approximately 3%. The source material was whole blood, sampled in connection with sensitization to the hapten diphenylcyclopropenone (DPC). The source is a woman aged 40 to 50 with alopecia areata. Some clones in this sample may be carry-over from other donors' samples. CDR3s include the opening cysteine and the closing phenylalanine or tryptophan. Each record gives: D gene, V gene, J gene, clone size, CDR3 DNA, CDR3 protein. D genes are given only for firm matches. Size values are once, few and many counts, or a class for expanded clones, and some rows have none.

d_gene: -; v_gene: TRBV29-1; j_gene: TRBJ1-2; abundance: -; CDR3nt: TGCAGCGTTGATCTCGGACAGAGCTATGGCTACACCTTC; CDR3aa: CSVDLGQSYGYTF
d_gene: TRBD1; v_gene: TRBV14; j_gene: TRBJ2-7; abundance: many; CDR3nt: TGTGCCAGCAGCCAAGTGGGCAGGGGGAGCGAGCAGTACTTC; CDR3aa: CASSQVGRGSEQYF
d_gene: -; v_gene: TRBV7-9; j_gene: TRBJ1-1; abundance: many; CDR3nt: TGTGCCAGCAGCTTCTTGAACACTGAAGCTTTCTTT; CDR3aa: CASSFLNTEAFF
d_gene: -; v_gene: TRBV4-1; j_gene: TRBJ2-4; abundance: many; CDR3nt: TGCGCCAGCAGCCAAGAGTATACGGGGGTCAAAAACATTCAGTACTTC; CDR3aa: CASSQEYTGVKNIQYF
d_gene: -; v_gene: TRBV10-3; j_gene: TRBJ2-7; abundance: many; CDR3nt: TGTGCCATCAGTGACAGTACGGGGTCCTACGAGCAGTACTTC; CDR3aa: CAISDSTGSYEQYF
d_gene: -; v_gene: TRBV11-2; j_gene: TRBJ2-2; abundance: many; CDR3nt: TGTGCCAGCAGCAGGAGCAGGGGTGCTGGAACCGGGGAGCTGTTTTTT; CDR3aa: CASSRSRGAGTGELFF
d_gene: TRBD1; v_gene: TRBV18; j_gene: TRBJ1-1; abundance: many; CDR3nt: TGTGCCAGCTCACCCCCGGGACAGCTTAGAATTGAAGCTTTCTTT; CDR3aa: CASSPPGQLRIEAFF
d_gene: TRBD1; v_gene: TRBV6-6; j_gene: TRBJ1-1; abundance: -; CDR3nt: TGTGCCAGCAGTTCGCCGAGACAGGGGGCGCACACTGAAGCTTTCTTT; CDR3aa: CASSSPRQGAHTEAFF
d_gene: -; v_gene: TRBV4-3; j_gene: TRBJ1-3; abundance: few; CDR3nt: TGCGCCAGCAGCCTTGTAGGCAGCTCTGGAAACACCATATATTTT; CDR3aa: CASSLVGSSGNTIYF
d_gene: -; v_gene: TRBV6-1; j_gene: TRBJ1-6; abundance: few; CDR3nt: TGTGCCAGCAGTGAAGCGACAGCATATAATTCACCCCTCCACTTT; CDR3aa: CASSEATAYNSPLHF
d_gene: -; v_gene: TRBV9; j_gene: TRBJ1-1; abundance: -; CDR3nt: TGTGCCAGCAGCGTAGAGGGCCTCACTGAAGCTTTCTTT; CDR3aa: CASSVEGLTEAFF
d_gene: TRBD1; v_gene: TRBV7-8; j_gene: TRBJ2-2; abundance: few; CDR3nt: TGTGCCAGCAGCCGTGGACAGGGGGCTGGTACCGGGGAGCTGTTTTTT; CDR3aa: CASSRGQGAGTGELFF
d_gene: -; v_gene: TRBV6-5; j_gene: TRBJ2-7; abundance: many; CDR3nt: TGTGCCAGCAGTCAGCTAAAGCCACCCCAATCCTACGAGCAGTACTTC; CDR3aa: CASSQLKPPQSYEQYF
d_gene: -; v_gene: TRBV12-3/TRBV12-4; j_gene: TRBJ1-3; abundance: many; CDR3nt: TGTGCCAGCTGGAGGGGCTCTGGAAACACCATATATTTT; CDR3aa: CASWRGSGNTIYF
d_gene: -; v_gene: TRBV10-1; j_gene: TRBJ2-7; abundance: -; CDR3nt: TGCGCCAGCAGTGAGGAGGAGTGGCACAACTACGAGCAGTACTTC; CDR3aa: CASSEEEWHNYEQYF
d_gene: TRBD1; v_gene: TRBV28; j_gene: TRBJ2-7; abundance: -; CDR3nt: TGTGCCAGCAGTTCCGGACAGGGCAGTCCCCACGAGCAGTACTTC; CDR3aa: CASSSGQGSPHEQYF
d_gene: -; v_gene: TRBV7-2; j_gene: TRBJ2-3; abundance: -; CDR3nt: TGTGCCAGCAGGAGGAGCCGGGGGAGCACAGATACGCAGTATTTT; CDR3aa: CASRRSRGSTDTQYF
d_gene: TRBD1; v_gene: TRBV4-3; j_gene: TRBJ1-6; abundance: many; CDR3nt: TGCGCCAGCAGCCAAGTACGACAGGGCCCCTATAATTCACCCCTCCACTTT; CDR3aa: CASSQVRQGPYNSPLHF
d_gene: TRBD1; v_gene: TRBV6-5; j_gene: TRBJ1-5; abundance: many; CDR3nt: TGTGCCAGCAGCCCGGGACAGGGGGGCAATCAGCCCCAGCATTTT; CDR3aa: CASSPGQGGNQPQHF
d_gene: TRBD1; v_gene: TRBV6-5; j_gene: TRBJ1-3; abundance: -; CDR3nt: TGTGCCAGCAGTCCCGGACAGGCGAGTGGAAACACCATATATTTT; CDR3aa: CASSPGQASGNTIYF
d_gene: -; v_gene: TRBV4-3; j_gene: TRBJ1-5; abundance: -; CDR3nt: TGCGCCAGCAGCCAAGATCTTTTAGGGCGTCAGCCCCAGCATTTT; CDR3aa: CASSQDLLGRQPQHF
d_gene: -; v_gene: TRBV7-9; j_gene: TRBJ1-1; abundance: few; CDR3nt: TGTGCCAGCAGCTTGGCGGAGGGTAAAGCTTTCTTT; CDR3aa: CASSLAEGKAFF
d_gene: -; v_gene: TRBV6-2/TRBV6-3; j_gene: TRBJ2-1; abundance: many; CDR3nt: TGTGCCAGCAGCTACTCAGGGGGGGGCCTGGGAAATGAGCAGTTCTTC; CDR3aa: CASSYSGGGLGNEQFF
d_gene: TRBD1; v_gene: TRBV20-1; j_gene: TRBJ2-2; abundance: many; CDR3nt: TGCAGTGCTAGCCGGGACAGGGGGTACACCGGGGAGCTGTTTTTT; CDR3aa: CSASRDRGYTGELFF
d_gene: TRBD1; v_gene: TRBV28; j_gene: TRBJ1-1; abundance: -; CDR3nt: TGTGCCAGCAGTTTAGCCGGGACAGGGGGTTTCACTGAAGCTTTCTTT; CDR3aa: CASSLAGTGGFTEAFF
d_gene: TRBD1; v_gene: TRBV28; j_gene: TRBJ2-5; abundance: few; CDR3nt: TGTGCCAGCAGATACGACAGGGAGATGGAGACCCAGTACTTC; CDR3aa: CASRYDREMETQYF
d_gene: -; v_gene: TRBV12-3/TRBV12-4; j_gene: TRBJ2-3; abundance: few; CDR3nt: TGTGCCAGCAGGCCGGGATCCCATCCAGATACGCAGTATTTT; CDR3aa: CASRPGSHPDTQYF
d_gene: -; v_gene: TRBV4-1; j_gene: TRBJ1-5; abundance: many; CDR3nt: TGCGCCAGCAGCCAAGATCCCCTTGAGAGGGGAGGCAATCAGCCCCAGCATTTT; CDR3aa: CASSQDPLERGGNQPQHF
d_gene: -; v_gene: TRBV29-1; j_gene: TRBJ2-1; abundance: -; CDR3nt: TGCAGCGTTGAAGCCCGGACAGGGAGGGGGGATGAGCAGTTCTTC; CDR3aa: CSVEARTGRGDEQFF
d_gene: TRBD2; v_gene: TRBV4-1; j_gene: TRBJ2-3; abundance: many; CDR3nt: TGCGCCAGCAGCCCTAACCCTGGGTTAGCGGGGGGGGCAGGTGATACGCAGTATTTT; CDR3aa: CASSPNPGLAGGAGDTQYF
d_gene: -; v_gene: TRBV28; j_gene: TRBJ2-7; abundance: -; CDR3nt: TGTGCCAGCAGCCTCCGAGGGGCCATAACCCCTCACGAGCAGTACTTC; CDR3aa: CASSLRGAITPHEQYF